This record looks at one T cell receptor beta chain sequence and its context. This entry belongs to a study of blood T cell repertoires in COVID-19. Original processing methods: Researchers report that nucleated cell counts were estimated from reference gene primer amplification. The repertoire was sequenced with immunoSEQ multiplex PCR; TCRdb's copy has only in-frame clones and lacks some. The DNA was the basis for D and trimming; V, J and clone size are from that table. Of about half a million clones detected, approximately 90% appear once; the ten largest clones hold 8% to 9.5%. Either two negative PCRs, clearance, or symptom resolution qualified Cohort 3 donors as recovered. This receptor was taken from a woman in her fifties or sixties who had recovered from COVID-19. Sequenced input: PBMCs or T cells enriched from blood (not recorded which).

CDR3 amino acids: CASSYPPGLLHF. The CDR3 region has the DNA TGTGCCAGCAGTTACCCACCAGGTTTGCTCCACTTT. V and J are TRBV6-6 and TRBJ1-6; D remains ambiguous. Germline loops: CDR1 MNHNY, CDR2 SVGAGI (reference sequence). CDR3 size: 12 residues. Trimming stripped 2 bases from V and 16 bases from J, with 12 bases between.